This T cell receptor (beta chain) originates from a study of T cells in Graves' hyperthyroidism and ophthalmopathy (dated by TCRdb to the late 2010s). About the full investigation: Peripheral blood samples were taken at initial diagnosis, before any treatment was given. TCR V-J signatures able to tell the groups apart were searched for in a discovery cohort of 95 to 100 patients, of whom roughly 42 had Graves' ophthalmopathy and more than 55 had stable Graves' hyperthyroidism. After blood sampling, hyperthyroidism patients were treated with methimazole at a starting dose of 30 mg daily, and ophthalmopathy patients were treated with high-dose intravenous methylprednisolone. The roughly 94 discovery patients were randomly split 7:3 into training and test sets. TCR Vbeta CDR3 sequencing of 135 peripheral blood samples (over 40 ophthalmopathy, about 75 hyperthyroidism and some 17 progressor patients) is reported in the paper. In about 6 Graves' hyperthyroidism patients, the study also compared T-cell repertoires from thyroid tissue with T-cell repertoires from blood. Prospective prediction of ophthalmopathy was tested in an independent validation cohort consisting of roughly 19 hyperthyroidism patients and approximately 16 patients who later progressed to ophthalmopathy.

Hyperthyroidism patients were newly diagnosed, had a disease duration of under 2 months, and were aged 18 to 65 years. Patients with uncontrolled infections, other autoimmune diseases, pregnancy or lactation were excluded. Diagnoses relied on clinical symptoms, serum thyroxine and TRAb, thyroid ultrasound and orbital computed tomography. For progressor patients, blood was drawn at the first diagnosis of hyperthyroidism, before any ophthalmopathy symptoms had appeared. PBMCs were separated from 8 to 10 ml of fresh peripheral blood using Ficoll-Paque density gradient centrifugation. Progressor patients were first diagnosed with Graves' hyperthyroidism and then developed ophthalmopathy during follow-up. Trizol reagent was used to extract total RNA, and RNA quality was then checked on an Agilent 2100 Bioanalyzer. Amplification of TCR beta CDR3 regions was carried out from RNA transcripts. The first round of RT-PCR for the TCR CDR3 was performed with the HTBI primer set and the Qiagen OneStep RT-PCR kit. Libraries were constructed in a second round of multiplex PCR, after which size selection and purification were carried out. Sequencing of the libraries was done on an Illumina HiSeq2000 using paired-end 100 bp reads. From the authors' description of their analysis: SOAPnuke was used to process the raw data, removing reads that contained adapters or uncalled bases, had a mean Phred below 15, or lacked an exact match to the constant primer or identifier. COPE v1.2.5 was used to merge high-quality paired reads, and clonotypes were defined as unique nucleotide sequences. MiTCR v1.1 was used to align clonotypes to the IMGT TRBV, TRBD and TRBJ reference segments. Analysis was restricted to V-J combinations with a frequency above 0.0001, which covered 99.2% of repertoires. A TCS score was defined as the ratio of F50 (clonal expansion) to E x V (chaos), with BLOSUM62-based TCRdist applied between CDR3 peptides within each V-J. Welch's t-statistics and random forest reduced around 550 V-J features to under 15, which were used in a naive Bayes classifier (R e1071). TCRdb reanalyzed the raw reads on its own, using fastp at Q25 for trimming and MiXCR for clone calling, and kept in-frame beta chains. Rows are unified per CDR3 protein, each entry keeping the most common DNA and genes. The V and J calls here are based on TCRdb, not the publication. A total of about 290,000 distinct CDR3 sequences appear in this sample, approximately 16% of them only once. Together, the top ten hold about 33% of the sample.

From its cysteine to its phenylalanine, the CDR3 spans 14 amino acids. The DNA shown is the 42-base CDR3, in frame from base 1. V was cut back by 4 bases and J by 8 bases, leaving a gap of 13 bases between them. CDR1 and CDR2 were assigned from the germline V gene as SGHRS and YFSETQ. As to this clonotype: Its antigen remains unidentified. Base qualities were left out, and no much larger clone turns up one base away.

The research as a whole found: Sample size was not statistically predetermined, and investigators were not blinded to group allocation. In validation, the model predicted progression to ophthalmopathy a median of roughly six months before onset, with 65% to 71% sensitivity and almost 75% specificity. A model built on a 13 V-J signature distinguished ophthalmopathy from stable hyperthyroidism, reaching roughly 88% sensitivity and around 81% specificity in cross-validation and 80%/75% in testing. Most expanded thyroid clonotypes (frequency above 0.001) were also detected in blood, a finding suggesting that blood repertoires may reflect thyroid immune responses.

The sequencing sample was made of blood. This TCR derives from a woman in her fifties or sixties with Graves' hyperthyroidism that later progressed to Graves' ophthalmopathy. The chain couples TRBV5-1 to TRBJ1-6; the D gene assignment is ambiguous. The CDR3 region: CASSPGGQDSPLHF. The nucleotide sequence reads as follows: TGCGCCAGCAGCCCCGGAGGGCAGGATTCACCCCTCCACTTT.